This is a list of T cell receptor beta chains from one sample in a study of cytomegalovirus exposure and HLA in healthy donors. Sequencing used immunoSEQ multiplex PCR; TCRdb keeps in-frame clones, though not all of them. Of approximately 170,000 clones detected, 70% to 80% appear once; the ten largest clones hold approximately 2.1%. The specimen was PBMCs. These receptors all stem from a woman aged 30 to 39 in good health and CMV-seropositive. Both conserved end residues are part of each CDR3. Each record gives: J gene, D gene, V gene, clone size, CDR3 DNA, CDR3 protein. D genes are given only for firm matches. Only part of the rows carry a size: once, few, many, or a class if the clone is expanded.

J gene: TRBJ1-1
D gene: .
V gene: TRBV27
clone size: .
CDR3 DNA: TGTGCCAGCAGTTTGTCAGGAACAAGAATTGAAGCTTTCTTT
CDR3 protein: CASSLSGTRIEAFF

J gene: TRBJ1-1
D gene: .
V gene: TRBV6-4
clone size: .
CDR3 DNA: TGTGCCAGCAGGAAGGAACAAGACATGAACACTGAAGCTTTCTTT
CDR3 protein: CASRKEQDMNTEAFF

J gene: TRBJ2-5
D gene: TRBD1
V gene: TRBV7-9
clone size: .
CDR3 DNA: TGTGCCAGCTTAGGGACAGGGCTCCAAGAGACCCAGTACTTC
CDR3 protein: CASLGTGLQETQYF

J gene: TRBJ1-5
D gene: TRBD1
V gene: TRBV27
clone size: .
CDR3 DNA: TGTGCCAGCAGTTTCTTCTTCAGGGGGCGATGGCAGCCCCAGCATTTT
CDR3 protein: CASSFFFRGRWQPQHF

J gene: TRBJ2-3
D gene: TRBD2
V gene: TRBV4-3
clone size: once
CDR3 DNA: TGCGCCAGCAGCCAAGAGGCTAGCGGGAAAACAGATACGCAGTATTTT
CDR3 protein: CASSQEASGKTDTQYF

J gene: TRBJ2-1
D gene: .
V gene: TRBV5-1
clone size: once
CDR3 DNA: TGCGCCAGCAGCCCGAGCTACAATGAGCAGTTCTTC
CDR3 protein: CASSPSYNEQFF

J gene: TRBJ2-7
D gene: TRBD2
V gene: TRBV6-5
clone size: .
CDR3 DNA: TGTGCCAGCAGTCCCCCCGGGAGGCCAATCTACGAGCAGTACTTC
CDR3 protein: CASSPPGRPIYEQYF

J gene: TRBJ1-5
D gene: TRBD1
V gene: TRBV5-8
clone size: once
CDR3 DNA: TGTGCCAGCAGCTTGGCCAGGGGGGCGTATCAGCCCCAGCATTTT
CDR3 protein: CASSLARGAYQPQHF

J gene: TRBJ1-5
D gene: .
V gene: TRBV19
clone size: .
CDR3 DNA: TGTGCCAGCCGGGGGTGGGGCCAAGGGCAGCCCCAGCATTTT
CDR3 protein: CASRGWGQGQPQHF

J gene: TRBJ2-1
D gene: .
V gene: TRBV20-1
clone size: .
CDR3 DNA: TGCAGTGCTAGGAGTCATGAGCAGTTCTTC
CDR3 protein: CSARSHEQFF

J gene: TRBJ2-2
D gene: .
V gene: TRBV7-2
clone size: .
CDR3 DNA: TGTGCCAGCAGCTTTACTAGCTACACCGGGGAGCTGTTTTTT
CDR3 protein: CASSFTSYTGELFF

J gene: TRBJ1-4
D gene: .
V gene: TRBV7-9
clone size: .
CDR3 DNA: TGTGCCAGCAGCTTTGAGAGGGAACTGTTTTTT
CDR3 protein: CASSFERELFF

J gene: TRBJ1-5
D gene: .
V gene: TRBV9
clone size: .
CDR3 DNA: TGTGCCAGCAGCGTGGAGAGTGGTCAGCCCCAGCATTTT
CDR3 protein: CASSVESGQPQHF

J gene: TRBJ2-5
D gene: .
V gene: TRBV6-1
clone size: .
CDR3 DNA: TGTGCCAGCAGTGAGGTTAATAGGTCAGGGAAAGAGACCCAGTACTTC
CDR3 protein: CASSEVNRSGKETQYF

J gene: TRBJ2-5
D gene: TRBD2
V gene: TRBV7-2
clone size: .
CDR3 DNA: TGTGCCAGCAGCTTAATGGCTAGCGGGGGCCAAGAGACCCAGTACTTC
CDR3 protein: CASSLMASGGQETQYF

J gene: TRBJ1-6
D gene: .
V gene: TRBV4-3
clone size: .
CDR3 DNA: TGCGCCAGCAGCCCCGGCTACGGGAACTATAATTCACCCCTCCACTTT
CDR3 protein: CASSPGYGNYNSPLHF

J gene: TRBJ1-1
D gene: .
V gene: TRBV18
clone size: .
CDR3 DNA: TGTGCCAGCTCACCAAAACGGGAAGGAGCTTTCTTT
CDR3 protein: CASSPKREGAFF

J gene: TRBJ2-5
D gene: TRBD2
V gene: TRBV6-6
clone size: .
CDR3 DNA: TGTGCCAGCTGTCGGGGGGGCCTGGAGACCCAGTACTTC
CDR3 protein: CASCRGGLETQYF

J gene: TRBJ2-7
D gene: TRBD2
V gene: TRBV5-1
clone size: .
CDR3 DNA: TGCGCCAGCAGCGAGGGACTAGCGGGAGACGAGCAGTACTTC
CDR3 protein: CASSEGLAGDEQYF

J gene: TRBJ1-5
D gene: .
V gene: TRBV30
clone size: .
CDR3 DNA: TGTGCCTGGAGCCAAAATAGCAATCAGCCCCAGCATTTT
CDR3 protein: CAWSQNSNQPQHF

J gene: TRBJ1-1
D gene: TRBD1
V gene: TRBV10-3
clone size: .
CDR3 DNA: TGTGCCATCAGAAGGGACAGGGAGAACACTGAAGCTTTCTTT
CDR3 protein: CAIRRDRENTEAFF

J gene: TRBJ1-4
D gene: .
V gene: TRBV30
clone size: .
CDR3 DNA: TGTGCCTGGAGTGTACCGGAGGTCAGAAATGAAAAACTGTTTTTT
CDR3 protein: CAWSVPEVRNEKLFF

J gene: TRBJ1-2
D gene: TRBD1
V gene: TRBV30
clone size: .
CDR3 DNA: TGTGCCTGGGCGCCGGGACAGGGGAACTATGGCTACACCTTC
CDR3 protein: CAWAPGQGNYGYTF